Given below is one T cell receptor beta chain in context. The antigen is undetermined. This sample was included in a study of cytomegalovirus exposure and HLA in healthy donors. Whole-study results and caveats: In a later analysis, HLA-associated beta chains showed higher expansion and lower generation probabilities than comparable chains. Owing to their indistinguishability, certain V segments, notably TRBV6-2 and TRBV6-3, were excluded. The study labeled roughly 160 TCR beta chains cytomegalovirus-associated. V- and J-gene trimming of TCR beta was linked (in a later analysis) to a missense DCLRE1C variant.

The PCR employed 60 Vbeta primers together with 13 Jbeta primers. Sequencing was performed with immunoSEQ multiplex PCR; in TCRdb, only in-frame clones are kept and a portion is missing. Of 160,000 or so clones listed, around nine tenths are singletons. Per germline, CDR1 SGHRS and CDR2 YFSETQ. The ends lost 9 bases at V and 6 bases at J; junction bases unmatched: 4. CDR3 length equals 13 residues. The rearrangement joins TRBV5-1 to TRBJ2-1; 12 bases are a match to TRBD2. Material: PBMCs. The clonotype was recovered from a woman between 18 and 30 years old in good health and CMV-seronegative. The CDR3 DNA is TGCGCCACCGGACTAGCGGGAACCAATGAGCAGTTCTTC. Translated, it gives CATGLAGTNEQFF.